This section outlines one T cell receptor (beta chain) sequence together with its context. Its antigen is not identified. The source of the sample is a study of ipilimumab plus nivolumab after autologous stem cell transplantation. Study conclusions and caveats: Per the authors, repertoire, Treg and microbiota data justify further study.

The method was immunoSEQ multiplex PCR; TCRdb's version includes in-frame clones alone and lacks a portion of them. The repertoire holds about 24,000 clones, with around 84% as singletons. Ipilimumab, 1 mg/kg, started 14 to 28 days after autologous transplant. The input for sequencing was PBMCs, taken in a trial of ipilimumab plus nivolumab as post-transplant consolidation. This TCR was sampled from a male donor with diffuse large B-cell lymphoma.

CDR3 nucleotides: TGCGCCAGCAGCCAGGAAAGCTCTGGGGCCAACGTCCTGACTTTC. It translates to CASSQESSGANVLTF. The V gene is TRBV4-1, the J gene TRBJ2-6; no firm D call. The CDR3 loop spans 15 amino acids. V gave up 3 bases and J gave up 0 bases, with 6 bases separating them. In germline, CDR1 is MGHRA, CDR2 YSYEKL.